This TCR beta chain was recorded in a study of shared clonotypes between healthy human individuals (dated by TCRdb to the early 2020s). Turning to the overall study: A couple of women and a few men aged 18 to 49 years were included in the cohort. Per donor, leukapheresis produced somewhere between about 0.8 and 9 billion PBMCs. To estimate repertoire size and how much clonotype sharing occurs between individuals, the study deeply sequenced the blood TCR repertoires of 5 or 6 healthy adults. Libraries were prepared and TCR repertoires were sequenced by different laboratories using diverse techniques, in order to increase sequencing depth and limit assay-specific biases. General study outcomes and caveats: Sampling was restricted to blood, and TCR repertoires in tissue are likely to differ from TCR repertoires in blood. Based on pairwise subsampling, the degree of clonotype sharing among donors was expected to be affected by sequencing depth. Because the study included only a small number of donors, the genetic and exposure-history diversity represented was limited.

Using the deep immunoSEQ assay, multiplex PCR amplified TCR CDR3 regions from genomic DNA. For each cell subset, the extracted genomic DNA was distributed evenly across all wells of several immunoSEQ 96-well plates, and each plate served as one replicate. Each replicate PCR for unsorted PBMC received about 0.3 ug genomic DNA, equal to about 30,000 T cell genomes. Unsorted PBMC genomic DNA was sequenced across ten immunoSEQ deep assay plates. The purified libraries were quantified using a Qubit 3.0 fluorometer, sized with a Bioanalyzer 2100, and then quantified again using the KAPA Library Quantification kit. Every immunoSEQ 96-well plate was sequenced on a dedicated single-read 150-cycle Illumina NextSeq 550 flow cell. The source study handled its data this way. Because the immunoSEQ output included only junctional sequences and no quality scores, the filtering could not be the same as the filtering used for full-length reads. To assign V/J genes and CDR3, sequences were annotated against IMGT germline references using PyIR, a Python wrapper for IgBLAST v1.9. Reads were removed for weak V/J assignments (E-value above 1e-6), missing CDR3, stop codons, out-of-frame junctions, or ambiguous translated residues. A V3J clonotype was defined by an identical inferred V gene, J gene, and CDR3 amino acid sequence. The percentage overlap between two repertoires was calculated by dividing the number of shared unique clonotypes by the size of the smaller repertoire. Richness of each repertoire was evaluated using RTK rarefaction, the Chao1 estimator, and Recon v2.1 estimates of unobserved clonotypes. This is the immuneACCESS table as TCRdb keeps it, with only in-frame sequences that have V and J called. A part of the clones is gone; compared with another copy, unresolved V genes explain less than half, and the rest is unexplained. The V and J calls and clone size are taken from that table; D and trimming were inferred from the DNA. The sample table shows some 490,000 clones, and roughly 80% are seen once. The top ten clonotypes cover over 9.5% of the sample.

The donors were healthy, HIV-negative adults who had no recently reported acute infections or vaccinations. All donors were Caucasian adults living in Nashville, Tennessee, USA. For unsorted samples, roughly 91 million PBMCs were counted, and genomic DNA was extracted using the QIAamp DNA Blood Mini kit. Blood was obtained by leukapheresis, after which PBMCs were separated by Ficoll-Histopaque density gradient centrifugation and cryopreserved in liquid nitrogen vapor phase. A remark on this clone: Its antigen remains unidentified. Base qualities are not provided; no much larger clone lies one nucleotide away.

Here V drops 6 bases and J drops 0 bases, and the junction holds 8 bases not matched to any gene. From the cysteine through the phenylalanine, the CDR3 covers 16 amino acids. Only CDR3 DNA is held: 48 bases, read in frame from base 1. According to the germline V gene, CDR1 reads MDHEN and CDR2 reads SYDVKM. The sequencing sample was made of PBMCs. The chain was built from TRBV28 and TRBJ2-1; TRBD1 lines up with 7 middle nucleotides. The origin of this receptor is a woman aged 40 to 50 in good health. Some clones in this sample may be carry-over from other donors' samples. The CDR3 reads as follows: CASRGTVGSSYNEQFF. The sequenced DNA is TGTGCCAGCAGAGGGACAGTTGGAAGCTCCTACAATGAGCAGTTCTTC.